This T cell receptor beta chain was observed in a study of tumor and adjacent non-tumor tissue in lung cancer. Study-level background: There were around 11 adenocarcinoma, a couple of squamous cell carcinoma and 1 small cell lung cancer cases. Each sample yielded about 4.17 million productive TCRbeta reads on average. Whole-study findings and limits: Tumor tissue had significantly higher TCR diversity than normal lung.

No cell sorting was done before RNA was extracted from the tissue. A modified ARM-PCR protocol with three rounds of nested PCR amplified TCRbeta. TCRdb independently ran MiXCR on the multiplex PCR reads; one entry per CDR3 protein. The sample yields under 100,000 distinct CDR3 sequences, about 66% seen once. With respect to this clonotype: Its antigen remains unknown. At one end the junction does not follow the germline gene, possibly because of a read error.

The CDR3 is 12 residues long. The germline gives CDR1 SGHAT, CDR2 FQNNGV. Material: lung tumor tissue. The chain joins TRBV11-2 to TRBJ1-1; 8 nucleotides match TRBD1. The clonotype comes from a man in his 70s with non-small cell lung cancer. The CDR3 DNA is TGTGTCAGCCTCCTGAGGACAGGGAAGGCTTTCTTT. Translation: CVSLLRTGKAFF.